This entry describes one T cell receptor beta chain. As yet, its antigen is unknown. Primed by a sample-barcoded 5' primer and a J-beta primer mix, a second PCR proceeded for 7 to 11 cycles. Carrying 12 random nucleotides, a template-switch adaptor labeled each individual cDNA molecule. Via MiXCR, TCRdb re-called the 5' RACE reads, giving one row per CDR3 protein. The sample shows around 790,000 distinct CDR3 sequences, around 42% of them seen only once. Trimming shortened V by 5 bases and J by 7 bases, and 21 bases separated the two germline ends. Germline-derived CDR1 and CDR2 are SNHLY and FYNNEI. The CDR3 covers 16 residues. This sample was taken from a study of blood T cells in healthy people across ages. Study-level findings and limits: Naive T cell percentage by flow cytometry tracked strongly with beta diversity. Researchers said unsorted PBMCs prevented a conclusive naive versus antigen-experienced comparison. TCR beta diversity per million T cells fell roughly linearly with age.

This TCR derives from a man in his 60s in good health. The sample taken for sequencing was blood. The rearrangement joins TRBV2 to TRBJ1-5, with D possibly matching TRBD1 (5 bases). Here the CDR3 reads CASSLGVGAKGQPQHF. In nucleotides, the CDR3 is TGTGCCAGCAGTCTGGGGGTAGGGGCCAAAGGACAGCCCCAGCATTTT.